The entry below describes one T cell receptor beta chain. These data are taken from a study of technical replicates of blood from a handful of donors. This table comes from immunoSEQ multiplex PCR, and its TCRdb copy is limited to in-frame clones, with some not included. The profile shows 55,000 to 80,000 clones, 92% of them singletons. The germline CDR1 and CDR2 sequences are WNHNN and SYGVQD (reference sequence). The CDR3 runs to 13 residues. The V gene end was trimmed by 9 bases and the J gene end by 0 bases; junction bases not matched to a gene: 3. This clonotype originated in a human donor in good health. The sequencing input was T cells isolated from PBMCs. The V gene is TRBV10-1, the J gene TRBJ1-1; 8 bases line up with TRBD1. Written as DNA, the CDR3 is TGCGCCAGTACAGGGGGAATGAACACTGAAGCTTTCTTT. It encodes CASTGGMNTEAFF.